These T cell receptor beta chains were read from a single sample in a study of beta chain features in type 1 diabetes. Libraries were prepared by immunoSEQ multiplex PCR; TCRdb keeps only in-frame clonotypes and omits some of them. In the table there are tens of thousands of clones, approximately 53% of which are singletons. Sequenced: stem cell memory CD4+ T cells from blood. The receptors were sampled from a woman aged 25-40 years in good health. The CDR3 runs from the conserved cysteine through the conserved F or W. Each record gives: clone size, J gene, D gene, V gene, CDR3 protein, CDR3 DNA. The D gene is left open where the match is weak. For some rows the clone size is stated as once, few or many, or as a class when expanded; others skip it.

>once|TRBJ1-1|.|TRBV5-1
CASSLGIGGQGTEAFF
TGCGCCAGCAGCTTGGGTATCGGGGGGCAAGGCACTGAAGCTTTCTTT
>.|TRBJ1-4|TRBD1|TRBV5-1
CASSSGQGGEKLFF
TGCGCCAGCAGCTCCGGACAGGGAGGGGAAAAACTGTTTTTT
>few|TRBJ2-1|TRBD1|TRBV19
CASSTRTGAEQFF
TGTGCCAGTAGTACCAGGACAGGGGCCGAGCAGTTCTTC
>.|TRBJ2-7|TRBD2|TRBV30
CACNLAGRAYEQYF
TGTGCCTGTAATCTAGCGGGGAGGGCCTACGAGCAGTACTTC
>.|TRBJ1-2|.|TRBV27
CASSTPGRNYGYTF
TGTGCCAGCAGTACCCCGGGGAGGAACTATGGCTACACCTTC
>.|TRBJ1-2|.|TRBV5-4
CASSLYAGARGYTF
TGTGCCAGCAGCTTGTATGCGGGGGCGCGTGGCTACACCTTC
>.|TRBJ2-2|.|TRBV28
CASSLFPEGLHTGELFF
TGTGCCAGCAGTTTATTCCCGGAGGGACTTCACACCGGGGAGCTGTTTTTT
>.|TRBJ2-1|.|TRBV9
CASSVDAGSYNEQFF
TGTGCCAGCAGCGTAGATGCCGGGAGTTACAATGAGCAGTTCTTC
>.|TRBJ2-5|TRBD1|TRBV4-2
CASSFKGAGETQYF
TGTGCCAGCAGCTTCAAGGGGGCAGGGGAGACCCAGTACTTC
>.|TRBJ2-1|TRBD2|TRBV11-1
CASSSGLAGGSNEQFF
TGTGCCAGCAGCTCAGGGCTAGCGGGAGGTAGCAATGAGCAGTTCTTC
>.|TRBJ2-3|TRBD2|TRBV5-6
CASSYLISSGRADTQYF
TGTGCCAGCAGCTACCTCATATCTAGCGGGAGGGCGGATACGCAGTATTTT
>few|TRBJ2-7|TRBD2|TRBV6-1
CASSSSGMTYEQYF
TGTGCCAGCAGTTCTAGCGGGATGACCTACGAGCAGTACTTC
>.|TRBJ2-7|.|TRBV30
CAWKGGTGLSYEQYF
TGTGCCTGGAAGGGGGGGACGGGCCTCTCCTACGAGCAGTACTTC
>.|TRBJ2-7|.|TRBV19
CASSILDSTYEQYF
TGTGCCAGTAGTATTCTGGACAGCACCTACGAGCAGTACTTC
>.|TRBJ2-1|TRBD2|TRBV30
CAWSVLAGENYNEQFF
TGTGCCTGGAGTGTACTAGCGGGAGAAAACTACAATGAGCAGTTCTTC
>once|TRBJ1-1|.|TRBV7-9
CASSLDGLNTEAFF
TGTGCCAGCAGCTTAGATGGCTTGAACACTGAAGCTTTCTTT
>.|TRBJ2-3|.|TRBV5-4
CASSLGSADTQYF
TGTGCCAGCAGCTTGGGGAGCGCAGATACGCAGTATTTT
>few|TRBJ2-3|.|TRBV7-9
CASSLTVSTDTQYF
TGTGCCAGCAGCTTAACGGTTAGCACAGATACGCAGTATTTT